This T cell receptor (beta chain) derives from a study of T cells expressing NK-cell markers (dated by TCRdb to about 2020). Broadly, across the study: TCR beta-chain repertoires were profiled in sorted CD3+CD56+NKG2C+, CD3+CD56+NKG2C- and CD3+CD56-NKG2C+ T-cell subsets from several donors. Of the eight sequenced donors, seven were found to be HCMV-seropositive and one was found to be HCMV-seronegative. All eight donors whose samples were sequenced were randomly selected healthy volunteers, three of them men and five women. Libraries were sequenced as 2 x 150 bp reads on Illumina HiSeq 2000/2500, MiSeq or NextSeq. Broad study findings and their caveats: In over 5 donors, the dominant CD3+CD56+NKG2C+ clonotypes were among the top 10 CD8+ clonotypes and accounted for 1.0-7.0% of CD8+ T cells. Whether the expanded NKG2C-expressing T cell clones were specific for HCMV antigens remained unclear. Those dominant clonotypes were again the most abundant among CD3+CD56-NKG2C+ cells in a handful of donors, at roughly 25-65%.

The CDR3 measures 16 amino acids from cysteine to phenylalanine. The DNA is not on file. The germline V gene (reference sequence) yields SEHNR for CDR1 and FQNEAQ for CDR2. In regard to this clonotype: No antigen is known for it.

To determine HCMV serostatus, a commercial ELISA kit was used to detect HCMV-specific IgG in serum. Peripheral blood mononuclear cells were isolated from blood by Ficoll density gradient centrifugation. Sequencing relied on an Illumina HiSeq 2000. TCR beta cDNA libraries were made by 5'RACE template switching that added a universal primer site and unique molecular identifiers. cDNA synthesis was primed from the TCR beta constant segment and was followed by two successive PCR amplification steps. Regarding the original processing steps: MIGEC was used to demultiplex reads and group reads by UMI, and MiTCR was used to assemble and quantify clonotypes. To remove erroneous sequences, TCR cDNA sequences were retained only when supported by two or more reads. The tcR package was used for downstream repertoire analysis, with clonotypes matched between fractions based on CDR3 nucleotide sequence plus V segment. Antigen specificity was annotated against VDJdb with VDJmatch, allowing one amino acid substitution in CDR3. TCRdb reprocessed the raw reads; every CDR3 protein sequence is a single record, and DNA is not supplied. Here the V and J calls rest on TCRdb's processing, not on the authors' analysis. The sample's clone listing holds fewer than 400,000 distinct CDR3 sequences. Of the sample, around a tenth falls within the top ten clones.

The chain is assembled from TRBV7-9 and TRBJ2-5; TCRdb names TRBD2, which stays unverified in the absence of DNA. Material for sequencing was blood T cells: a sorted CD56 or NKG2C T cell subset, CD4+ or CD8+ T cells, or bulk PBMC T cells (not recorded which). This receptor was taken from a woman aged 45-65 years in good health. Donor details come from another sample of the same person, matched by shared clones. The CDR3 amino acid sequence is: CASSLTPGLASETQYF. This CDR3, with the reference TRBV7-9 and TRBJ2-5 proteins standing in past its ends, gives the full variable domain DTGVSQNPRHKITKRGQNVTFRCDPISEHNRLYWYRQTLGQGPEFLTYFQNEAQLEKSRLLSDRFSAERPKGSFSTLEIQRTEQGDSAMYLCASSLTPGLASETQYFGPGTRLLVL.